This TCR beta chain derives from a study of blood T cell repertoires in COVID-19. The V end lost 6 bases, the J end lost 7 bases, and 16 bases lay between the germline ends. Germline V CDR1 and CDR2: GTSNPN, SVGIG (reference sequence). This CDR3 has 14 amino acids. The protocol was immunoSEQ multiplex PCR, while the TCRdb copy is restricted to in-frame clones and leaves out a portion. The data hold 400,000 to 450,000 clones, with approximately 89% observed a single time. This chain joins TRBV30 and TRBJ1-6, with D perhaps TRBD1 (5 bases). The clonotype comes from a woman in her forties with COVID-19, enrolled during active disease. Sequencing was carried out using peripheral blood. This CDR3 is CACLTHSGNSPLHF. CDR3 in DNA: TGTGCCTGCCTAACACACTCAGGGAATTCACCCCTCCACTTT.